The present T cell receptor beta chain was sequenced within a study of response to subunit inactivated influenza vaccine. General study results and limits: Authors suggested few new T cells are recruited by each seasonal influenza vaccination.

V was pared by 7 bases and J by 10 bases, with 21 bases between. Germline V lookup: CDR1 MDHEN, CDR2 SYDVKM. The CDR3 totals 14 residues. Each CDR3 protein gets one entry after TCRdb re-called the RT-PCR reads with MiXCR. This sample has hundreds of thousands of distinct CDR3 sequences, with 16% found just once. Concerning this clonotype: Its antigen is as yet unknown.

The clonotype originates from a man aged 45 to 75 who received an inactivated influenza vaccine. The sample here was CD4+ T cells sorted from PBMCs, taken less than 30 months after vaccination. The chain uses TRBV28 and TRBJ2-3; D might be TRBD1 or TRBD2, each matching 6 bases. DNA of the CDR3: TGTGCCAGCAACCCTCAGGGGAGGTTGGTTGCGCAGTATTTT. Its protein is CASNPQGRLVAQYF.